These 16 T cell receptor beta chains share one sample of origin, sequenced in a study of T-cell reconstitution after alpha-beta-depleted transplantation in children. Unique molecular identifiers were incorporated during preparation of the TCRbeta library. A single record per CDR3 protein comes from TCRdb applying MiXCR to the PCR reads. Here the sample spans some 500,000 distinct CDR3 sequences, approximately 29% being singletons. The sequenced sample was PBMCs from the stem cell graft donor, obtained from the stem cell graft. These receptors all come from a human donor who donated a stem cell graft to a child with aplastic anemia.

This chain's CDR3 is CASREFTEQYF. The CDR3 region has the DNA TGTGCCAGCAGGGAGTTTACGGAGCAGTACTTC. The chain links TRBV2 to TRBJ2-7; D remains unclear. Between the trimmed V and J ends, which lost 6 bases and 7 bases, there was a span of 10 bases. The CDR3 spans 11 residues. The germline gives CDR1 SNHLY, CDR2 FYNNEI.

The genes are TRBV5-1 and TRBJ2-3, with a possible D match to TRBD1 (6 bases). Trimming shortened V by 0 bases and J by 4 bases, and 15 bases separated the two germline ends. Germline CDR1 reads SGHRS; CDR2 reads YFSETQ. The CDR3 runs to 16 residues. CDR3 in amino acids: CASSLARDTPADTQYF. CDR3 nucleotides: TGCGCCAGCAGCTTGGCTCGGGACACACCAGCAGATACGCAGTATTTT.

This clonotype was seen a handful of times. This chain links TRBV4-3 with TRBJ2-1; possibly TRBD2 for D (5 bases). From germline, CDR1 is LGHNA and CDR2 YSLEER. This CDR3 is 15 amino acids long. With 0 bases removed from V and 5 bases from J, the gap between germline ends came to 11 bases. The CDR3 DNA reads TGCGCCAGCAGCCAAGATTGGGAGCGACACAATGAGCAGTTCTTC. As protein: CASSQDWERHNEQFF.

V and J are TRBV4-3 and TRBJ2-1; no firm D call. This CDR3 is 15 amino acids long. V lost 2 bases and J lost 5, with 13 bases in between. Looked up from germline, CDR1 is LGHNA and CDR2 is YSLEER. The CDR3 sequence is CASSQSRTTNNEQFF. CDR3 in DNA: TGCGCCAGCAGCCAATCTCGGACCACTAACAATGAGCAGTTCTTC.

Notes on this clonotype: Compared with germline, one end of the junction differs, possibly owing to a read error. The chain is built from TRBV12-3 or TRBV12-4 and TRBJ1-5; D perhaps matches TRBD1 (5 bases). The CDR3 extends over 14 amino acids. CDR3 nucleotide sequence: TGTGCCAGCAGCCGCTTGGAGTGGAGACAGCCCCACCATTTT. Translating it yields CASSRLEWRQPHHF.

This clonotype has a handful of counts. The J gene is TRBJ1-6, the V gene TRBV20-1; D gene ambiguous. There are 14 residues in the CDR3. Deletions cut 1 base from V and 5 bases from J, with 9 bases between. CDR1 is DFQATT and CDR2 is SNEGSKA in the germline V gene (reference sequence). The CDR3 DNA is TGCAGTGCTAGAGTTGGGCAGAATAATTCACCCCTCCACTTT. Amino acid sequence: CSARVGQNNSPLHF.

This clonotype was counted a few times. V and J are TRBV6-1 and TRBJ2-1; 10 bases fit TRBD2. V gave up 4 bases and J gave up 2 bases; unmatched junction bases: 5. This CDR3 has 16 amino acids. CDR1 is MNHNS, CDR2 SASEGT, per germline. The CDR3: CASSGLSGRPYNEQFF. In DNA, the CDR3 is TGTGCCAGCAGTGGCCTTAGCGGGAGGCCCTACAATGAGCAGTTCTTC.

The chain recombines TRBV7-2 with TRBJ2-5; 7 bases fit TRBD1. Germline loops: CDR1 SGHTA, CDR2 FQGNSA. The CDR3 consists of 16 residues. After removal of 1 base from V and 4 bases from J, the junction contained 9 bases not matched to a gene. The CDR3 nucleotides are TGTGCCAGCAGCTTAGAGGCGACAGGGATTGGAGAGACCCAGTACTTC. This encodes CASSLEATGIGETQYF.

The genes are TRBV12-3 or TRBV12-4 and TRBJ1-6, with D hard to call. V was shortened by 3 bases and J by 0 bases, with 9 bases between the two germline ends. The CDR3 extends over 16 amino acids. DNA of the CDR3: TGTGCCAGCAGTTTCGGTCCCAGCTCCTATAATTCACCCCTCCACTTT. Protein sequence: CASSFGPSSYNSPLHF.

This chain joins TRBV5-1 and TRBJ2-5; 7 bases map to TRBD1. This CDR3 has 16 amino acids. Trimming took 4 bases from V and 2 from J; bases not matched to a gene: 11. Per germline, CDR1 SGHRS and CDR2 YFSETQ. CDR3 loop: CASSPVGQAPQETQYF. The CDR3 bases are TGCGCCAGCAGCCCGGTTGGACAGGCCCCTCAAGAGACCCAGTACTTC.

This clonotype turned up a few times. This chain uses TRBV11-2 with TRBJ1-1; D remains unclear. The CDR3 has 14 amino acids. The ends were cut back, 1 base at V and 2 bases at J, with 8 bases in the middle. The germline V gene has CDR1 SGHAT and CDR2 FQNNGV. The CDR3 loop is CASSLVITNTEAFF. The CDR3 coding sequence is TGTGCCAGCAGCTTAGTCATCACCAACACTGAAGCTTTCTTT.

The rearrangement joins TRBV5-1 to TRBJ2-1; D gene unclear. Looked up from germline, CDR1 is SGHRS and CDR2 is YFSETQ. The CDR3 is made up of 15 amino acids. The V end was cut by 0 bases, the J end by 5 bases, with 12 bases between. CDR3 in DNA: TGCGCCAGCAGCTTGGGAACGGGCGAACACAATGAGCAGTTCTTC. The encoded protein is CASSLGTGEHNEQFF.

The chain joins TRBV7-2 to TRBJ2-1; TRBD1 matches 7 bases. V gave up 6 bases and J gave up 10 bases; unmatched junction bases: 3. CDR1 and CDR2 from the germline V gene are SGHTA and FQGNSA. The CDR3 spans 11 residues. The DNA for the CDR3 is TGTGCCAGCAGTCCGGACAGGGAGCAGTTCTTC. Residues: CASSPDREQFF.

V is TRBV20-1 and J is TRBJ1-2, with 8 bases that match TRBD1. The CDR3 has 13 residues. Unmatched junction bases numbered 11, after V lost 6 bases and J lost 8 bases. Germline V gene data show CDR1 as DFQATT and CDR2 as SNEGSKA (reference sequence). In nucleotides, the CDR3 is TGCAGTGCATCAGGGGGCGCGGGAAGAGGCTACACCTTC. It translates to CSASGGAGRGYTF.

V gene TRBV9 combines with J gene TRBJ2-5; the D gene is possibly TRBD2 (5 bases). This CDR3 is built from 15 residues. V lost 3 bases to trimming and J lost 5 bases, with 17 bases between them. Germline V gene lookup returns CDR1 SGDLS and CDR2 YYNGEE. CDR3 sequence (DNA): TGTGCCAGCAGCGCTACCGGGATGAGTCCCGAGACCCAGTACTTC. It codes for CASSATGMSPETQYF.

This clonotype was found a few times. This chain links TRBV12-3 or TRBV12-4 with TRBJ2-2; no clear D. The CDR3 is 16 residues long. The V and J ends lost 10 bases and 1 base respectively, with 19 bases between them. The CDR3 spells CATPSVYSLNTGELFF. The CDR3 nucleotides read TGTGCCACCCCCTCGGTCTACAGTTTGAACACCGGGGAGCTGTTTTTT.